The 17 T cell receptor beta chains reported below all come from one sample, sequenced in a study of control samples from healthy donors and cancer patients. Measured with immunoSEQ multiplex PCR; TCRdb has only the in-frame clones, and not every one. The sample has about 130,000 clones, 80% to 95% seen once. The sequencing input was blood. The source is a man aged 18 to 30 in good health.

The chain links TRBV7-9 to TRBJ1-2; D is unclear. CDR3 size: 13 residues. The germline CDR1 and CDR2 sequences are SEHNR and FQNEAQ (reference sequence). V lost 3 bases and J 7 bases, leaving 12 bases between the germline ends. The CDR3 sequence is CASSLDPAFGYTF. The CDR3 DNA follows: TGTGCCAGCAGCTTGGATCCGGCGTTTGGCTACACCTTC. Looking up the rest from reference TRBV7-9 and TRBJ1-2 gives the full variable domain: DTGVSQNPRHKITKRGQNVTFRCDPISEHNRLYWYRQTLGQGPEFLTYFQNEAQLEKSRLLSDRFSAERPKGSFSTLEIQRTEQGDSAMYLCASSLDPAFGYTFGSGTRLTVV.

The chain employs TRBV5-1 and TRBJ1-2; TRBD1 aligns across 7 bases. V trimming: 2 bases; J trimming: 4 bases; junction bases outside the gene matches: 8. Germline CDR1 and CDR2: SGHRS and YFSETQ. This CDR3 is built from 15 residues. The CDR3 region has the DNA TGCGCCAGCAGCTTCTCCCCGTCAGGGGGCTATGGCTACACCTTC. Translated, it gives CASSFSPSGGYGYTF.

The chain joins TRBV2 to TRBJ1-5, with TRBD1 identical over 7 bases. The CDR3 has 15 amino acids. From germline, CDR1 is SNHLY and CDR2 FYNNEI. V lost 2 bases to trimming and J lost 6 bases; unmatched junction nucleotides: 7. CDR3 in DNA: TGTGCCAGCAGTGAAAACAGGGGTGACGTTCAGCCCCAGCATTTT. Protein: CASSENRGDVQPQHF.

This sequence joins TRBV11-2 and TRBJ2-2; no firm D call. Trimming stripped 1 base from V and 0 bases from J, with 9 bases between. CDR3 size: 16 residues. The germline V gene has CDR1 SGHAT and CDR2 FQNNGV. The CDR3 here is CASSLGRHSNTGELFF. CDR3 nucleotide sequence: TGTGCCAGCAGCTTAGGGAGACATTCGAACACCGGGGAGCTGTTTTTT. The full variable domain, completed using reference TRBV11-2 and TRBJ2-2, is EAGVAQSPRYKIIEKRQSVAFWCNPISGHATLYWYQQILGQGPKLLIQFQNNGVVDDSQLPKDRFSAERLKGVDSTLKIQPAKLEDSAVYLCASSLGRHSNTGELFFGEGSRLTVL.

The chain couples TRBV21-1 to TRBJ2-5. TRBV21-1 is given as a pseudogene. The CDR3 length is 15 residues. The CDR3 sequence is CASSKAKLVQETQYF. The DNA of the CDR3 is TGTGCCAGCAGCAAAGCGAAATTGGTCCAAGAGACCCAGTACTTC.

This chain links TRBV5-5 with TRBJ1-1; the match to TRBD1 covers 8 bases. The germline V gene encodes CDR1 SGHKS and CDR2 YYEKEE (reference sequence). V lost 3 bases, J lost 0 bases, and 10 bases stayed unmatched. The CDR3 contains 17 residues. The CDR3 coding sequence is TGTGCCAGCAGCTATAAACAGGGGGGCCTACTGAACACTGAAGCTTTCTTT. Translated: CASSYKQGGLLNTEAFF.

This clone has only a few counts. V usage is TRBV5-3 and J usage is TRBJ2-7; D tentatively fits TRBD1 or TRBD2 (5 bases each). TRBV5-3 is noted as an ORF with a role that remains uncertain. The CDR3 covers 16 residues. V lost 0 bases and J lost 3, with 16 bases in between. The CDR3 spells CARSLVGSGRRYEQYF. For the CDR3, the DNA is TGTGCCAGAAGCTTGGTAGGGTCAGGGAGACGCTACGAGCAGTACTTC.

V usage is TRBV6-6 and J usage is TRBJ2-5; D unclear. The V gene lost 5 bases and the J gene lost 1 base, with 14 bases spanning the gap. This CDR3 contains 15 residues. Germline-derived CDR1 and CDR2 are MNHNY and SVGAGI (reference sequence). CDR3: CASSPRYRVQETQYF. Here the CDR3 DNA reads TGTGCCAGCAGTCCCCGTTACCGAGTCCAAGAGACCCAGTACTTC.

The chain carries TRBV11-2 and TRBJ2-5; 7 bases match TRBD1. The DNA end is a closer match to TRBJ2-7, so the J assignment may be wrong. The CDR3 spans 15 residues. Germline CDR1 SGHAT, CDR2 FQNNGV. The CDR3 is CASSLAWDSSYEQYF. DNA of the CDR3: TGTGCCAGCAGCTTAGCCTGGGACAGTTCCTACGAGCAGTACTTC.

This sequence joins TRBV27 and TRBJ1-1; D remains unclear. Per the germline V gene, CDR1 is MNHEY and CDR2 is SMNVEV (reference sequence). The CDR3 extends over 14 amino acids. V lost 5 bases and J 1 base, leaving 11 bases between the germline ends. The CDR3 nucleotides read TGTGCCAGCAGTCCCTTCGGCGCGAACACTGAAGCTTTCTTT. It yields the protein CASSPFGANTEAFF.

This chain joins TRBV28 and TRBJ1-2; D is possibly TRBD1 (6 bases). The CDR3 is 14 amino acids. With 5 bases removed from V and 1 base from J, the gap between germline ends came to 11 bases. In germline, CDR1 is MDHEN, CDR2 SYDVKM. The CDR3 reads CASSDAGVNYGYTF. CDR3 DNA: TGTGCCAGCAGTGACGCAGGGGTTAACTATGGCTACACCTTC.

The chain carries TRBV3-1 (or the pseudogene TRBV3-2) and TRBJ1-4; D is possibly TRBD1 (5 bases). This CDR3 has 18 amino acids. Trimming pared 3 bases from V and 10 bases from J, leaving 27 bases between. The germline CDR1 and CDR2 sequences are LGHDT and YNNKEL (reference sequence). The CDR3 sequence is CASSQRPILSGGIGKLFF. The CDR3 DNA reads TGTGCCAGCAGCCAGCGACCTATTTTATCCGGGGGGATAGGAAAACTGTTTTTT.

V usage is TRBV13 and J usage is TRBJ1-3; 8 positions agree with TRBD1. The CDR3 consists of 19 residues. CDR1 is PRHDT and CDR2 is FYEKMQ in the germline V gene (reference sequence). V dropped 4 bases and J dropped 0; count of bases not matched to a gene: 14. CDR3 in amino acids: CASSSPGTGPFSSGNTIYF. The CDR3 DNA reads as TGTGCCAGCAGCTCTCCCGGGACAGGTCCCTTTTCCTCTGGAAACACCATATATTTT.

This rearrangement joins TRBV6-5 to TRBJ1-1; 8 bases are shared with TRBD1. The CDR3 covers 15 residues. Germline loops: CDR1 MNHEY, CDR2 SVGAGI. Losses at the gene ends were 6 bases for V and 1 base for J; bases not matched to a gene: 7. CDR3 sequence reads: CASRLRGQENTEAFF. For the CDR3, the DNA is TGTGCCAGCAGACTACGGGGACAGGAGAACACTGAAGCTTTCTTT.

V and J are TRBV3-1 (or the pseudogene TRBV3-2) and TRBJ2-1; D gene uncertain. From germline, CDR1 is LGHDT and CDR2 YNNKEL (reference sequence). The V gene lost 4 bases and the J gene lost 10 bases, with 14 bases spanning the gap. The CDR3 is 13 amino acids. The CDR3 region is CASSRTYMGEQFF. In nucleotides, the CDR3 is TGTGCCAGCAGCCGCACATATATGGGGGAGCAGTTCTTC.

This clone was detected once. This chain uses TRBV30 with TRBJ1-2, with 7 bases fitting TRBD1. V lost 4 bases, J lost 3 bases, and 14 bases stayed unmatched. This CDR3 has 16 residues. CDR1 is GTSNPN and CDR2 is SVGIG in the germline V gene (reference sequence). CDR3 loop: CAWIIKGGQRHYGYTF. The CDR3 region has the DNA TGTGCCTGGATCATAAAGGGGGGACAGCGACACTATGGCTACACCTTC.

This clone was detected once. The rearrangement joins TRBV10-1 to TRBJ1-2, with TRBD1 as a possible D gene (5 bases). V was cut by 2 bases and J by 4 bases, with 5 bases left in between. Germline CDR1 WNHNN, CDR2 SYGVQD (reference sequence). This CDR3 is 12 amino acids long. Here the CDR3 reads CASSEQGYGYTF. The CDR3 region has the DNA TGCGCCAGCAGTGAGCAGGGCTATGGCTACACCTTC.